Each of the 8 T cell receptor beta chains below was sequenced from the same sample in a study of cytotoxic CD8 clonotypes in ibrutinib-treated CLL. Here immunoSEQ multiplex PCR was the method, and the copy in TCRdb shows in-frame clones only, minus some. This sample has roughly 63,000 clones, with around 60% found just once. The material sequenced was PBMCs, taken after 12 months of ibrutinib treatment. Source of these receptors: a human donor with chronic lymphocytic leukemia.

This chain connects TRBV10-2 to TRBJ1-4, with TRBD1 as a possible D gene (5 bases). V lost 8 bases, J lost 0 bases, and 16 bases lay in between. The CDR3 has 16 residues. The germline V gene encodes CDR1 WSHSY and CDR2 SAAADI. The CDR3 DNA is TGCGCCAGCCGAGATGGGGGGGTGGCAACTAATGAAAAACTGTTTTTT. It yields the protein CASRDGGVATNEKLFF.

The rearrangement links TRBV28 to TRBJ2-5; 7 bases match TRBD2. V dropped 7 bases and J dropped 3; count of bases not matched to a gene: 8. CDR3 size: 14 residues. From germline, CDR1 is MDHEN and CDR2 SYDVKM. CDR3 sequence (DNA): TGTGCCAGCACCACGGCTGGGAGGGAAGAGACCCAGTACTTC. Translated: CASTTAGREETQYF.

The rearrangement uses TRBV9 and TRBJ2-7; D is possibly TRBD2 (5 bases). The CDR3 covers 14 residues. V lost 0 bases and J lost 7, with 14 bases in between. CDR1 and CDR2 (germline): SGDLS, YYNGEE. The CDR3 sequence is CASSVDPNTREQYF. CDR3 coding DNA: TGTGCCAGCAGCGTAGATCCGAACACTAGAGAGCAGTACTTC. Variable domain in full (rest from reference TRBV9 and TRBJ2-7): DSGVTQTPKHLITATGQRVTLRCSPRSGDLSVYWYQQSLDQGLQFLIQYYNGEERAKGNILERFSAQQFPDLHSELNLSSLELGDSALYFCASSVDPNTREQYFGPGTRLTVT.

This chain joins TRBV4-1 and TRBJ2-1; TRBD2 matches at 11 bases. CDR1 is MGHRA, CDR2 YSYEKL, per germline. The CDR3 sequence is 15 residues long. The J segment lost 8 bases and the V segment lost 0 bases, leaving 3 bases of the junction unmatched. The DNA of the CDR3 is TGCGCCAGCAGCCAAGAACTAGCGGGAGAGGATGAGCAGTTCTTC. Translation gives CASSQELAGEDEQFF.

The chain carries TRBV11-2 and TRBJ1-4, with D perhaps matching TRBD1 (6 bases). Trimming left V 7 bases short and J 6 bases short, with 15 bases between. CDR3 length: 14 amino acids. CDR1 and CDR2 from the germline V gene are SGHAT and FQNNGV. In DNA, the CDR3 is TGTGCCAGCAAGAACCAGGGGTCGGATGAAAAACTGTTTTTT. It encodes CASKNQGSDEKLFF.

In its sample, this clone was seen a few times. The chain combines TRBV28 with TRBJ2-7, with D possibly TRBD2 on 6 matching bases. This CDR3 contains 15 residues. V lost 2 bases, J lost 1 base, and 12 bases lay in between. Germline loops: CDR1 MDHEN, CDR2 SYDVKM. The DNA of the CDR3 is TGTGCCAGCAGTTTAACTAGCCTTCTATCCTACGAGCAGTACTTC. Protein product: CASSLTSLLSYEQYF.

This chain uses TRBV5-1 with TRBJ2-2; 12 bases line up with TRBD1. Germline assignment: CDR1 SGHRS and CDR2 YFSETQ. This CDR3 has 14 amino acids. Germline trimming cut 5 bases from V and 6 bases from J; bases unmatched to any gene: 2. The chain's CDR3 is CASRGTGGPGELFF. In DNA, the CDR3 is TGCGCCAGCAGAGGGACAGGGGGCCCCGGGGAGCTGTTTTTT.

This clone was detected only a few times. This sequence joins TRBV19 and TRBJ1-2, with 9 bases that match TRBD1. Germline trimming cut 2 bases from V and 8 bases from J; bases unmatched to any gene: 24. This CDR3 has 20 amino acids. Germline lookup yields CDR1 LNHDA and CDR2 SQIVND (reference sequence). CDR3 region: CASSIKANRGRTMAALGYTF. The CDR3 bases are TGTGCCAGTAGTATAAAGGCCAACAGGGGGCGGACGATGGCCGCCCTAGGCTACACCTTC.